This TCR beta chain derives from a study of T cell repertoires in cytomegalovirus infection. The study's findings and limits: What dominated the ex vivo response were HLA-C-restricted CMV-specific TCR beta clonotypes.

This clonotype was counted a few times. Antigen: not known. The CDR3 has 15 amino acids. V lost 5 bases and J lost 1, with 12 bases in between. MiXCR was run by TCRdb on the reads, yielding one entry per CDR3 protein. The sample lists fewer than 850,000 distinct CDR3 sequences, 25% to 30% seen once, with about 12% in the top ten. The chain carries TRBV12-3 or TRBV12-4 and TRBJ2-1; D is ambiguous. The clonotype comes from a human donor in good health (CMV status not recorded). Some clones in this sample may be carry-over from other donors' samples. The specimen was cultured CD8+ T cells from PBMCs, collected from culture after CMV antigen stimulation. The CDR3 sequence: CASSLSWGSYNEQFF. The CDR3, as DNA: TGTGCCAGCAGTCTGTCTTGGGGATCCTACAATGAGCAGTTCTTC.